This TCR beta chain was identified in a study of shared clonotypes between healthy human individuals (dated by TCRdb to 2020 to 2021). For context, the study as a whole: The cohort included three men and a couple of women between 18 and 49 years of age. Between about 0.9 and 10 billion PBMCs per donor were obtained by leukapheresis. For each donor, three plates each were used for CD4 naive and CD4 memory, two plates were used for CD8 naive, and one plate was used for CD8 memory. The study deeply sequenced blood TCR repertoires of several healthy adults to estimate repertoire size and the extent of clonotype sharing between individuals. Libraries were prepared and TCR repertoires were sequenced by different laboratories using diverse techniques, in order to increase sequencing depth and limit assay-specific biases. Broader findings and caveats from the paper: Sharing across several donors was observed for approximately 4.6% of naive CD4, less than 4% of naive CD8, 2% to 2.5% of memory CD4, and roughly 0.43% of memory CD8 clonotypes. Estimated clonotype richness was generally larger for naive than for memory subsets. Because the study included a small number of donors, the genetic and exposure-history diversity represented was limited. Clonotypes shared by all four sorted-subset donors showed higher generation probabilities than non-shared clonotypes. Incomplete sequencing was indicated by rarefaction of sorted-subset datasets, despite the large sequencing depth. Pairwise subsampling indicated that sequencing depth was expected to affect the degree of clonotype sharing among donors. Only blood was sampled, and tissue TCR repertoires likely differ from those in blood.

In the case of this clone: Its antigen has not been determined. The record has no base qualities; no much larger clone is one base away.

The donors were healthy, HIV-negative adults with no recently reported acute infections or vaccinations. All donors were Caucasian adults living in Nashville, Tennessee, USA. Magnetic negative selection was used to enrich CD4+ T cells, after which naive cells were positively selected on CD45RA and the negative fraction became the memory subset. Blood was collected by leukapheresis, and PBMCs were isolated by Ficoll-Histopaque density gradient centrifugation and then cryopreserved in liquid nitrogen vapor phase. Purity and quantity of every magnetically sorted T cell population were checked by analytical flow cytometry. From each sorted fraction, genomic DNA was isolated and quantified by UV absorbance on a Nanodrop 2000c. From the germline V gene, CDR1 is SGHRS and CDR2 is YFSETQ. The CDR3 measures 17 amino acids from cysteine to phenylalanine. The sequence is cut down to CDR3 DNA, 51 bases in frame from base 1. V gives up 4 bases and J gives up 2 bases, and the segment between their germline ends measures 19 bases.

Using the deep immunoSEQ assay, multiplex PCR amplified TCR CDR3 regions from genomic DNA. Extracted genomic DNA from each cell subset was distributed evenly across all wells of several immunoSEQ 96-well plates, and each plate was treated as a replicate. For sorted subsets, roughly 0.2 ug genomic DNA, equal to some 30,000 T cell genomes, was loaded into each replicate PCR. Purified libraries were measured with a Qubit 3.0 fluorometer, size-checked on a Bioanalyzer 2100, and measured again with the KAPA Library Quantification kit. A separate single-read 150-cycle Illumina NextSeq 550 flow cell was used to sequence each immunoSEQ 96-well plate. Regarding the original processing steps: The immunoSEQ output contained only junctional sequences without quality scores, so filtering could not match that applied to full-length reads. To assign V/J genes and CDR3, sequences were annotated against IMGT germline references using PyIR, a Python wrapper for IgBLAST v1.9. Reads were filtered out if the reads had weak V/J assignments (E-value above 1e-6), no CDR3, stop codons, out-of-frame junctions, or ambiguous translated residues. V3J clonotypes were defined as sequences sharing the same inferred V gene, J gene, and CDR3 amino acid sequence. To compute the percentage overlap between repertoires, the number of shared unique clonotypes was divided by the size of the smaller repertoire. Three approaches were used to assess repertoire richness: RTK rarefaction, the Chao1 estimator, and Recon v2.1 estimates of unobserved clonotypes. For all TCRbeta clonotypes obtained by the gDNA method from several donors, generation probabilities were computed with OLGA. TCRdb limited this immuneACCESS table to in-frame rearrangements with V and J called. A share of clones is missing; checked studies link under half to unresolved V genes, and the rest is unexplained. Clone size and the V and J calls come from that table; the DNA yielded D and trimming. This sample lists under 650,000 clones; about 96% were detected once. Approximately 0.06% of the sample is taken by the ten largest.

The TCR comes from a woman in her twenties or thirties in good health. Material for sequencing was naive CD4+ T cells sorted from blood. What this sample's cell subset or site label stands for: CD45RA+ positively selected. The sequence links TRBV5-1 to TRBJ1-5, and the D gene may be TRBD1, 6 bases matching. The CDR3 sequence is CASSLGTGTTGNQPQHF. The bases read TGCGCCAGCAGCCTGGGCACCGGGACAACGGGCAATCAGCCCCAGCATTTT.